A selection of T cell receptor beta chains follows, all from one sample in a study of molecular identifiers for immune sequencing clone quantification. TCRdb re-analysed the PCR reads in MiXCR, keeping a single row per CDR3 protein. The profile shows 100,000 or so distinct CDR3 sequences, about 35% of them singletons. The sample consisted of naive CD8+ T cells from blood, with Jurkat cell RNA spiked in. All receptors come from a human donor in good health. Some libraries in this study had Jurkat cell RNA spiked in. Both conserved end residues are part of each CDR3. The D gene is left open where the match is weak. Clone size is shown for a subset of rows, as once, few, many or a class of expanded clone.

CDR3nt: TGTGCCAGCAGTTTATTTTACAGCCGTCGTGGGGCCCAGTACTTC
CDR3aa: CASSLFYSRRGAQYF
abundance: many
d_gene: NA
j_gene: TRBJ2-5
v_gene: TRBV27

CDR3nt: TGTGCCAGCAGCGTCGACCCACAGGGGACTGAAGCTTTCTTT
CDR3aa: CASSVDPQGTEAFF
abundance: once
d_gene: TRBD1
j_gene: TRBJ1-1
v_gene: TRBV9

CDR3nt: TGTGCCAGCAGCCCCCATGGAGATACGCAGTATTTT
CDR3aa: CASSPHGDTQYF
abundance: NA
d_gene: NA
j_gene: TRBJ2-3
v_gene: TRBV7-9

CDR3nt: TGTGCCAGCAGCCACAGACTAGCGGGACCCACAGATACGCAGTATTTT
CDR3aa: CASSHRLAGPTDTQYF
abundance: NA
d_gene: TRBD2
j_gene: TRBJ2-3
v_gene: TRBV5-8

CDR3nt: TGTGCCAGCAGCGACATAGCGGGAGTGACAGATACGCAGTATTTT
CDR3aa: CASSDIAGVTDTQYF
abundance: many
d_gene: TRBD2
j_gene: TRBJ2-3
v_gene: TRBV7-9

CDR3nt: TGTGCCAGCAGTTCCACCCCGGGAGGCTCCTACGAGCAGTACTTC
CDR3aa: CASSSTPGGSYEQYF
abundance: few
d_gene: TRBD2
j_gene: TRBJ2-7
v_gene: TRBV6-5

CDR3nt: TGTGCCTGTAATCAGTATGAAGATACGCAGTATTTT
CDR3aa: CACNQYEDTQYF
abundance: NA
d_gene: NA
j_gene: TRBJ2-3
v_gene: TRBV7-8

CDR3nt: TGTGCCACCAGTGATAGACAGTTCCAAGAGACCCAGTACTTC
CDR3aa: CATSDRQFQETQYF
abundance: few
d_gene: NA
j_gene: TRBJ2-5
v_gene: TRBV24-1

CDR3nt: TGTGCCACCAGTGATCGACAGGGAGGAACGGCTGAAGCTTTCTTT
CDR3aa: CATSDRQGGTAEAFF
abundance: few
d_gene: TRBD1
j_gene: TRBJ1-1
v_gene: TRBV24-1

CDR3nt: TGTGCCAGCAGCTTGAGTTTGACCCAGTACTTC
CDR3aa: CASSLSLTQYF
abundance: few
d_gene: NA
j_gene: TRBJ2-5
v_gene: TRBV5-6

CDR3nt: TGCGCCAGCAGCCGGGGGGCCCGCAATCAGCCCCAGCATTTT
CDR3aa: CASSRGARNQPQHF
abundance: few
d_gene: NA
j_gene: TRBJ1-5
v_gene: TRBV4-1

CDR3nt: TGTGCCAGCAGTCCTGTGGGGCAGCCCCAGCATTTT
CDR3aa: CASSPVGQPQHF
abundance: many
d_gene: NA
j_gene: TRBJ1-5
v_gene: TRBV2

CDR3nt: TGTGCCAGCAGTTACGGGCAGGGCCAGCCCCAGCATTTT
CDR3aa: CASSYGQGQPQHF
abundance: many
d_gene: NA
j_gene: TRBJ1-5
v_gene: TRBV6-2/TRBV6-3

CDR3nt: TGTGCCAGCACCTCTAGGGGAACGGTCGGAGTTATAATAACAGATACGCAGTATTTT
CDR3aa: CASTSRGTVGVIITDTQYF
abundance: NA
d_gene: NA
j_gene: TRBJ2-3
v_gene: TRBV11-2

CDR3nt: TGCAGTGCAATTAGCACTAGCGGGAGTTATCATGAGCAGTTCTTC
CDR3aa: CSAISTSGSYHEQFF
abundance: NA
d_gene: TRBD2
j_gene: TRBJ2-1
v_gene: TRBV20-1

CDR3nt: TGTGCCAGTAGCCAACCCCTCAACAGCGTTAATGAAAAACTGTTTTTT
CDR3aa: CASSQPLNSVNEKLFF
abundance: NA
d_gene: NA
j_gene: TRBJ1-4
v_gene: TRBV19

CDR3nt: TGCGCCAGCAGTCCTTCCCGGGTCAGAACAAGCCCTTACGAGCAGTACTTC
CDR3aa: CASSPSRVRTSPYEQYF
abundance: NA
d_gene: NA
j_gene: TRBJ2-7
v_gene: TRBV23-1

CDR3nt: TGTGCCAGCAGTTTAAGCGCTAGCGGGATTGTGGTTGGAGAGACCCAGTACTTC
CDR3aa: CASSLSASGIVVGETQYF
abundance: few
d_gene: TRBD2
j_gene: TRBJ2-5
v_gene: TRBV27

CDR3nt: TGTGCCAGCAGCTCGCCCTTAGAGCGGGGGCACTCCTACGAGCAGTACTTC
CDR3aa: CASSSPLERGHSYEQYF
abundance: many
d_gene: TRBD2
j_gene: TRBJ2-7
v_gene: TRBV7-2

CDR3nt: TGTGCCAAGGGGGCCAGCACAGATACGCAGTATTTT
CDR3aa: CAKGASTDTQYF
abundance: once
d_gene: TRBD1
j_gene: TRBJ2-3
v_gene: TRBV2

CDR3nt: TGTGCCAGCAGTTTTGGGGGAGAGACCCAGTACTTC
CDR3aa: CASSFGGETQYF
abundance: few
d_gene: NA
j_gene: TRBJ2-5
v_gene: TRBV12-3/TRBV12-4

CDR3nt: TGTGCCAGCAGTTACCCCACTAGCGGGAGGTGGGTGGAAGATACGCAGTATTTT
CDR3aa: CASSYPTSGRWVEDTQYF
abundance: many
d_gene: TRBD2
j_gene: TRBJ2-3
v_gene: TRBV28

CDR3nt: TGTGCCAGCAAGAGCGGGAGCGGCGATGAGCAGTTCTTC
CDR3aa: CASKSGSGDEQFF
abundance: few
d_gene: TRBD2
j_gene: TRBJ2-1
v_gene: TRBV12-3/TRBV12-4

CDR3nt: TGTGCCATCGAGACCCAGTACTTC
CDR3aa: CAIETQYF
abundance: NA
d_gene: NA
j_gene: TRBJ2-5
v_gene: TRBV7-9

CDR3nt: TGTGCCAGCAGCTCCCTGACAAACAATGAGCAGTTCTTC
CDR3aa: CASSSLTNNEQFF
abundance: NA
d_gene: NA
j_gene: TRBJ2-1
v_gene: TRBV11-2

CDR3nt: TGCAGCGTTAAAACAGCGGGGGTCTCCTACGAGCAGTACTTC
CDR3aa: CSVKTAGVSYEQYF
abundance: few
d_gene: TRBD2
j_gene: TRBJ2-7
v_gene: TRBV29-1

CDR3nt: TGTGCCAGTAGTATTGTGGGCGGGAACACCGGGGAGCTGTTTTTT
CDR3aa: CASSIVGGNTGELFF
abundance: NA
d_gene: NA
j_gene: TRBJ2-2
v_gene: TRBV19

CDR3nt: TGTGCCAGCAGCTTTGGGGCGGATACCTACGAGCAGTACTTC
CDR3aa: CASSFGADTYEQYF
abundance: NA
d_gene: NA
j_gene: TRBJ2-7
v_gene: TRBV5-6

CDR3nt: TGTGCCAGCAGTTCCCGGACTAGCGGTAGCACAGATACGCAGTATTTT
CDR3aa: CASSSRTSGSTDTQYF
abundance: NA
d_gene: TRBD2
j_gene: TRBJ2-3
v_gene: TRBV27

CDR3nt: TGTGCCAGCAGTGGGGACAGGTACAATCAGCCCCAGCATTTT
CDR3aa: CASSGDRYNQPQHF
abundance: NA
d_gene: TRBD1
j_gene: TRBJ1-5
v_gene: TRBV6-2/TRBV6-3

CDR3nt: TGTGCCAGCAGCGCCCGGGACAGGGGGCTACATGAGCAGTTCTTC
CDR3aa: CASSARDRGLHEQFF
abundance: NA
d_gene: TRBD1
j_gene: TRBJ2-1
v_gene: TRBV5-4

CDR3nt: TGCGCCAGCAGCCAAGGTATGGCAGGGCGTCTTCAAGGCTACACCTTC
CDR3aa: CASSQGMAGRLQGYTF
abundance: many
d_gene: NA
j_gene: TRBJ1-2
v_gene: TRBV4-3

CDR3nt: TGTGCCAGCAGCTACCCTCAAGAGACCCAGTACTTC
CDR3aa: CASSYPQETQYF
abundance: many
d_gene: NA
j_gene: TRBJ2-5
v_gene: TRBV7-6

CDR3nt: TGTACCAGCAGTTCCGGGGGAGGCTACAATGAGCAGTTCTTC
CDR3aa: CTSSSGGGYNEQFF
abundance: NA
d_gene: NA
j_gene: TRBJ2-1
v_gene: TRBV12-3/TRBV12-4

CDR3nt: TGTGCCAGCAGTTACGCCGGGCTCGAGCAGTACTTC
CDR3aa: CASSYAGLEQYF
abundance: NA
d_gene: NA
j_gene: TRBJ2-7
v_gene: TRBV6-2/TRBV6-3

CDR3nt: TGTGCCAGCAGTTTAAGGGGAGGGGGGGATACGCAGTATTTT
CDR3aa: CASSLRGGGDTQYF
abundance: NA
d_gene: NA
j_gene: TRBJ2-3
v_gene: TRBV28

CDR3nt: TGCGCCAGCAGCGTCGGTCTGTCCTACGAGCAGTACTTC
CDR3aa: CASSVGLSYEQYF
abundance: few
d_gene: NA
j_gene: TRBJ2-7
v_gene: TRBV4-3

CDR3nt: TGTGCCAGCAGCTACGAAGAGACCCAGTACTTC
CDR3aa: CASSYEETQYF
abundance: few
d_gene: NA
j_gene: TRBJ2-5
v_gene: TRBV5-6

CDR3nt: TGTGCCAGCAGTGGCGCCGGGATCGGGGAGGGGACTGAAGCTTTCTTT
CDR3aa: CASSGAGIGEGTEAFF
abundance: NA
d_gene: NA
j_gene: TRBJ1-1
v_gene: TRBV28

CDR3nt: TGTGCCAGCAGCCAGGGTTGGCAAGCGACCCAGTACTTC
CDR3aa: CASSQGWQATQYF
abundance: NA
d_gene: NA
j_gene: TRBJ2-5
v_gene: TRBV6-2/TRBV6-3

CDR3nt: TGTGCCAGCAGCTTAGTGGGGTCGGGCAATCAGCCCCAGCATTTT
CDR3aa: CASSLVGSGNQPQHF
abundance: NA
d_gene: NA
j_gene: TRBJ1-5
v_gene: TRBV7-9